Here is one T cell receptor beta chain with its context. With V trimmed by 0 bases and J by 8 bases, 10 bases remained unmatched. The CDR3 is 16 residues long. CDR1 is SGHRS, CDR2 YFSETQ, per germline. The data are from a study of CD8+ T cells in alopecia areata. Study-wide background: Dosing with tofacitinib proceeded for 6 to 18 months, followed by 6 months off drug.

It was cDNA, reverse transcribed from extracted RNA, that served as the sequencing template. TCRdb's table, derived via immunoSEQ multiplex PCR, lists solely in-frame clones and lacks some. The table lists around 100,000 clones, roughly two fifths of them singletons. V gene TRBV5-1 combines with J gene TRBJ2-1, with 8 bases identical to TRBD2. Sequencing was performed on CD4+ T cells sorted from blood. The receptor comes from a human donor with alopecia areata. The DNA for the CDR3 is TGCGCCAGCAGCTTGGAGAGCGGGGGCCGGGGCGATGAGCAGTTCTTC. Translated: CASSLESGGRGDEQFF.